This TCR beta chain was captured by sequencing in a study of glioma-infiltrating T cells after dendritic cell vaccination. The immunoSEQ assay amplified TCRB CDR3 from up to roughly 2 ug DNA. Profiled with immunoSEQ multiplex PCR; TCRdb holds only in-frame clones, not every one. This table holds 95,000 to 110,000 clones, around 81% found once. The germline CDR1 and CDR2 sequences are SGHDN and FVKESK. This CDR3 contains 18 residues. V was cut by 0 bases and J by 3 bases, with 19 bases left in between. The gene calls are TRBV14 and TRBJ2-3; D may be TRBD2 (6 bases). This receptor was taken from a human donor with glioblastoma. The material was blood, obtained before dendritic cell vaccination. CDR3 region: CASSQDWGTWIQTDTQYF. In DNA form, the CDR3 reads TGTGCCAGCAGCCAAGATTGGGGGACTTGGATACAGACAGATACGCAGTATTTT. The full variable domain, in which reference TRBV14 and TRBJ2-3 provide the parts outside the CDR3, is EAGVTQFPSHSVIEKGQTVTLRCDPISGHDNLYWYRRVMGKEIKFLLHFVKESKQDESGMPNNRFLAERTGGTYSTLKVQPAELEDSGVYFCASSQDWGTWIQTDTQYFGPGTRLTVL.